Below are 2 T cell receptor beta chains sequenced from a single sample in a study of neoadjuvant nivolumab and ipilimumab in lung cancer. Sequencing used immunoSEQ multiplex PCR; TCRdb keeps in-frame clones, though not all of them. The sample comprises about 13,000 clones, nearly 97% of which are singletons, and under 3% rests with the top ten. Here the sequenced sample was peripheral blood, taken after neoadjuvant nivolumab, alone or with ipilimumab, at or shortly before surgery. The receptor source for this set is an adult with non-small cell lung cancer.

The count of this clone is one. The CDR3 nucleotides are TGTGCCAGCAGCGTAGCAGAGACCCAGTACTTC. Translation gives CASSVAETQYF. The rearrangement links TRBV9 to TRBJ2-5; D is undetermined. This CDR3 contains 11 residues. The V gene's germline CDR1 is SGDLS and CDR2 YYNGEE. Deletions cut 0 bases from V and 4 bases from J, with 1 base between.

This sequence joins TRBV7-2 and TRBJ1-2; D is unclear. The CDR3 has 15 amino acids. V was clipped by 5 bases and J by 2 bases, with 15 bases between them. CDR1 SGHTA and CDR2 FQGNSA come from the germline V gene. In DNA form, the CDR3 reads TGTGCCAGCAGCCTGACTCGACGGGAGAACTATGGCTACACCTTC. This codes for CASSLTRRENYGYTF.